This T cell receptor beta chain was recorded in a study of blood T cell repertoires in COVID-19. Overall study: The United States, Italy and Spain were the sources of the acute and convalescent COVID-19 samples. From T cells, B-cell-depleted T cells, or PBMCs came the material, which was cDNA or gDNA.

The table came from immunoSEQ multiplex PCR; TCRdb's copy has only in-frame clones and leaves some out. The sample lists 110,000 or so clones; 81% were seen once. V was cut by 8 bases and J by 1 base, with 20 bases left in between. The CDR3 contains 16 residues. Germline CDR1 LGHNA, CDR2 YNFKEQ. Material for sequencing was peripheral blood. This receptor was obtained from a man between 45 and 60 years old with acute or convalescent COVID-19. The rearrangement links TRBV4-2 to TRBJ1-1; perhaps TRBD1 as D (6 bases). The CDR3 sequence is CASAGRGHYTNTEAFF. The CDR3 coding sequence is TGTGCCAGCGCAGGCAGGGGACATTATACGAACACTGAAGCTTTCTTT.